Sequencing of this T cell receptor beta chain was carried out in a study of blood T cells in healthy people across ages. Germline V gene data show CDR1 as MRHNA and CDR2 as SNTAGT. V trimming: 6 bases; J trimming: 6 bases; junction bases outside the gene matches: 13. This CDR3 contains 16 residues. The use of a sample-barcoded 5' primer and a J-beta primer mix characterized a second PCR of about 6 to 11 cycles. Every cDNA molecule bore a tag from a template-switch adaptor containing 12 random nucleotides. Any given sample supplied a minimum of 3 million CDR3-containing paired-end reads. In TCRdb, the 5' RACE reads were re-called with MiXCR into one record per CDR3 protein. Of fewer than 2,000,000 distinct CDR3 sequences in the sample, roughly two fifths are singletons; the top ten hold under 25%.

Sequenced: blood. The chain is built from TRBV6-4 and TRBJ2-1; 8 positions agree with TRBD1. This receptor was taken from a human donor in good health. DNA of the CDR3: TGTGCCAGCAGCGATATTCTCAGGGACAGGACCAATGAGCAGTTCTTC. This gives the protein CASSDILRDRTNEQFF.